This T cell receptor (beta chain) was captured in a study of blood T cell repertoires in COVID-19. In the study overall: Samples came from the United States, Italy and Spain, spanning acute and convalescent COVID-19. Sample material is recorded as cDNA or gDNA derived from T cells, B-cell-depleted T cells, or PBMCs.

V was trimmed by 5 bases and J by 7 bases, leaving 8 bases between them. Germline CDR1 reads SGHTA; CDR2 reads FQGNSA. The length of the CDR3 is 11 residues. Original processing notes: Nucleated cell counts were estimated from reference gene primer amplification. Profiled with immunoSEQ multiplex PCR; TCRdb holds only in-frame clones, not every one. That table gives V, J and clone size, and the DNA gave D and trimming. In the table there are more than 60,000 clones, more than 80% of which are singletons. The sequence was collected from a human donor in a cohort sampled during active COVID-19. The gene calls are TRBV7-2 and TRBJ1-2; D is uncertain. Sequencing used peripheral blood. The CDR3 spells CASSETVGYTF. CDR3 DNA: TGTGCCAGCAGCGAGACTGTTGGCTACACCTTC.